The rows below give T cell receptor beta chains drawn from one sample of a study of T cell changes during pregnancy in multiple sclerosis. Profiled with immunoSEQ multiplex PCR; TCRdb holds only in-frame clones, not every one. The sample includes 60,000 to 65,000 clones, over 85% seen only once; the top ten take more than 1.3%. Sequencing was performed on peripheral blood, taken in the second trimester of pregnancy. All receptors come from a female donor with multiple sclerosis, enrolled in a pregnancy study. Both conserved end residues are part of each CDR3. A D gene is named only where the DNA matches it firmly. Size values are once, few and many counts, or a class for expanded clones, and some rows have none.

d_call j_call clone_size v_call cdr3_nt cdr3_aa
NA TRBJ2-7 NA TRBV5-1 TGCGCCAGCAGCTTGGCCGGCGGTACCTACGAGCAGTACTTC CASSLAGGTYEQYF
NA TRBJ2-2 NA TRBV30 TGTGCCTGGAGTGTTAGAACCGGGGAGCTGTTTTTT CAWSVRTGELFF
NA TRBJ2-2 NA TRBV5-1 TGCGCCAGCAGCTTAGCGACCGGGGAGCTGTTTTTT CASSLATGELFF
NA TRBJ2-3 once TRBV7-9 TGTGCCAGCAGCTTAACAAGTGATGTCGATACGCAGTATTTT CASSLTSDVDTQYF
NA TRBJ2-7 NA TRBV29-1 TGCAGCGTGGGGCAATGGGCCCCGACCTACGAGCAGTACTTC CSVGQWAPTYEQYF
NA TRBJ2-7 NA TRBV7-2 TGTGCCAGCAGCTTAGGGGGAGCGACCCCCTCCTACGAGCAGTACTTC CASSLGGATPSYEQYF
TRBD2 TRBJ2-7 NA TRBV28 TGTGCCAGCAGTTTCCGTTTAGCGGGAGCAATCTACGAGCAGTACTTC CASSFRLAGAIYEQYF
NA TRBJ2-7 once TRBV5-6 TGTGCCAGCAGCTTCTCACTGGGCTCCTACGAGCAGTACTTT CASSFSLGSYEQYF
TRBD1 TRBJ2-5 once TRBV7-2 TGTGCCAGCAGCTCACAGGGGGGCCAAGAGACCCAGTACTTC CASSSQGGQETQYF
NA TRBJ2-6 NA TRBV28 TGTGCCAGCAGTTTATACTTATCCGCTGGGGCCAACGTCCTGACTTTC CASSLYLSAGANVLTF
TRBD1 TRBJ1-4 NA TRBV5-6 TGTGCCAGCAGCTTGTCGACAGGGCGCCGTGGGACCCTCGGTGAAAAACTGTTTTTT CASSLSTGRRGTLGEKLFF
TRBD1 TRBJ1-5 NA TRBV5-4 TGTGCCAGCAGCTCAACCGGGACAGTAAATCAGCCCCAGCATTTT CASSSTGTVNQPQHF
NA TRBJ2-7 NA TRBV4-1 TGCGCCAGCAGCCAAAATTTAGCAGAAACTACCTACGAGCAGTACTTC CASSQNLAETTYEQYF
NA TRBJ2-2 NA TRBV19 TGTGCCAGTACAGGGCCAGGGGGCGGGGGCGGGGAGCTGTTTTTT CASTGPGGGGGELFF
TRBD1 TRBJ2-1 NA TRBV4-1 TGCGCCAGCAGCCCCCGCGCACAGGGGGTTGGAGAGCAGTTCTTC CASSPRAQGVGEQFF